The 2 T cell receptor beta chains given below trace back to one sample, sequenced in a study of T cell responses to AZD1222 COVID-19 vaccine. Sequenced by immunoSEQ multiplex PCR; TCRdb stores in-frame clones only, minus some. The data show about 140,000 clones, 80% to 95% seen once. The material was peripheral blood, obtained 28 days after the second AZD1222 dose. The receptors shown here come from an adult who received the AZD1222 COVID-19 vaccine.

The CDR3 is CASSVGLGGPDTQYF. Here the CDR3 DNA reads TGTGCCAGCAGCGTAGGTCTCGGTGGGCCAGATACGCAGTATTTT. V is TRBV9 and J is TRBJ2-3; D unclear. Germline V lookup: CDR1 SGDLS, CDR2 YYNGEE. Trimming left V 0 bases short and J 4 bases short, with 12 bases between. The CDR3 spans 15 residues.

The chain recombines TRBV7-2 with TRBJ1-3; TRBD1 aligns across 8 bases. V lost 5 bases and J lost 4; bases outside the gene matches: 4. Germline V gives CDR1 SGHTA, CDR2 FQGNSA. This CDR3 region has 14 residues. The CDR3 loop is CASSRDRSGNTIYF. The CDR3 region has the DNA TGTGCCAGCAGCCGGGACAGGTCCGGAAACACCATATATTTT.